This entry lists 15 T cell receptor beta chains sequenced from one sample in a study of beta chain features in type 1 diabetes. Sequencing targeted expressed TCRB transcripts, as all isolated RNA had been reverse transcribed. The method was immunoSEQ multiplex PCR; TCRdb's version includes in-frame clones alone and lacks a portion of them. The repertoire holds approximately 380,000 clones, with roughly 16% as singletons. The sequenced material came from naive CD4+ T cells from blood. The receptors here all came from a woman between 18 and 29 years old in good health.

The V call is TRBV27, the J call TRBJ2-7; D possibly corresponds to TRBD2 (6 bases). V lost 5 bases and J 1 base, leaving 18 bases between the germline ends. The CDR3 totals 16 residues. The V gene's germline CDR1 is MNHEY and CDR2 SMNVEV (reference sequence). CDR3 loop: CASSARRGIRSYEQYF. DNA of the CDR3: TGTGCCAGCAGTGCGCGACGGGGGATCCGGTCCTACGAGCAGTACTTC.

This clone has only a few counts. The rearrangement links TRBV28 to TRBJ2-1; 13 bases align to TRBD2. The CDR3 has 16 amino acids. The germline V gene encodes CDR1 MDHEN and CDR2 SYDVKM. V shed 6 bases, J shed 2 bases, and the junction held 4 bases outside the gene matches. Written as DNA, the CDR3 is TGTGCCAGCAGGCGGACTAGCGGGAGTCCCTACAATGAGCAGTTCTTC. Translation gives CASRRTSGSPYNEQFF.

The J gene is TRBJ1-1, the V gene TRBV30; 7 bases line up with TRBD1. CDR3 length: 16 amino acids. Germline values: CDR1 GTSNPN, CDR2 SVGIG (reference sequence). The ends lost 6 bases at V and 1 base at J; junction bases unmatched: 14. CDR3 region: CACRAGSGTANTEAFF. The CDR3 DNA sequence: TGTGCCTGTCGGGCCGGTTCCGGGACAGCGAACACTGAAGCTTTCTTT.

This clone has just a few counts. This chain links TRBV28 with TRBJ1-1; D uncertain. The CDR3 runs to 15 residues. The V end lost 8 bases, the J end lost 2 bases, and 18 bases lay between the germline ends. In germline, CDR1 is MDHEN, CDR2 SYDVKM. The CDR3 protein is CASPPAATSNTEAFF. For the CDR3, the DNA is TGTGCCAGCCCCCCTGCAGCGACTTCCAACACTGAAGCTTTCTTT.

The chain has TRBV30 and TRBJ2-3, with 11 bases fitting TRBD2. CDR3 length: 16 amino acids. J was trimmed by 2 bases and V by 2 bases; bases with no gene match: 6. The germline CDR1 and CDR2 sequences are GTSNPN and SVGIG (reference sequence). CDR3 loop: CAWSSGLAESTDTQYF. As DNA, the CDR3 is TGTGCCTGGAGTTCGGGACTAGCGGAATCCACAGATACGCAGTATTTT.

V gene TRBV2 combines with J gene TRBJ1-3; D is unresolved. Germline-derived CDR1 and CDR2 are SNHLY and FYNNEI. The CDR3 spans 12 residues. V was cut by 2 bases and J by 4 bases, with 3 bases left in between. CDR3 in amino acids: CASSEQGNTIYF. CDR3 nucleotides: TGTGCCAGCAGTGAACAGGGAAACACCATATATTTT.

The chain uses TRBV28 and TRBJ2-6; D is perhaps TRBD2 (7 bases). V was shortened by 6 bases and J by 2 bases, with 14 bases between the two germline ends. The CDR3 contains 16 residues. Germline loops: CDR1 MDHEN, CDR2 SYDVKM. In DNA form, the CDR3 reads TGTGCCAGCAGACTACGGGGGGCCCCTGGGGCCAACGTCCTGACTTTC. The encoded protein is CASRLRGAPGANVLTF. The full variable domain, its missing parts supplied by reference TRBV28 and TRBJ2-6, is DVKVTQSSRYLVKRTGEKVFLECVQDMDHENMFWYRQDPGLGLRLIYFSYDVKMKEKGDIPEGYSVSREKKERFSLILESASTNQTSMYLCASRLRGAPGANVLTFGAGSRLTVL.

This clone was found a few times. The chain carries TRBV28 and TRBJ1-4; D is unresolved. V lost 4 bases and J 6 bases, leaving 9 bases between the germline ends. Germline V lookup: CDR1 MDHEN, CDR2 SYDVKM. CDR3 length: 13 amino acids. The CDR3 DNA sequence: TGTGCCAGCAGTTACCGGACTTATGAAAAACTGTTTTTT. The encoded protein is CASSYRTYEKLFF.

CDR3 nucleotides: TGTGCCAGTAGGACAGGGGGCGAGGGCACTGAAGCTTTCTTT. Protein: CASRTGGEGTEAFF. V usage is TRBV19 and J usage is TRBJ1-1; 10 positions agree with TRBD1. The trim removed 6 bases at V and 4 bases at J, leaving 5 bases unmatched. Germline CDR1 and CDR2: LNHDA and SQIVND (reference sequence). The CDR3 runs to 14 residues.

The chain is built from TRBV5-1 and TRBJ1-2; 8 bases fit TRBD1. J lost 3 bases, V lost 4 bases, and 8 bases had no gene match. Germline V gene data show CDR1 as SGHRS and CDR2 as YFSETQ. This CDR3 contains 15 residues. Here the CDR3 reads CASSPQQGAYYGYTF. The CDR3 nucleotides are TGCGCCAGCAGCCCGCAGCAGGGGGCCTACTATGGCTACACCTTC. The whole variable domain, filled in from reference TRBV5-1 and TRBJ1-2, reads KAGVTQTPRYLIKTRGQQVTLSCSPISGHRSVSWYQQTPGQGLQFLFEYFSETQRNKGNFPGRFSGRQFSNSRSEMNVSTLELGDSALYLCASSPQQGAYYGYTFGSGTRLTVV.

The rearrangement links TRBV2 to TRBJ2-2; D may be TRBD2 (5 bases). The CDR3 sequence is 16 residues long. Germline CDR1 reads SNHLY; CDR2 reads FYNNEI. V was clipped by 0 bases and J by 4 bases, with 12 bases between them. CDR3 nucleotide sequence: TGTGCCAGCAGTGAAGCGCCGGTTCGGGGCACCGGGGAGCTGTTTTTT. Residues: CASSEAPVRGTGELFF.

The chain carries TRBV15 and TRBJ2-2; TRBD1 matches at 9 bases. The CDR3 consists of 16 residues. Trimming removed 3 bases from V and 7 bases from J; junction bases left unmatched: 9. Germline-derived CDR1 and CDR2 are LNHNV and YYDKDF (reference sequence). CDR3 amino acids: CATSSRPGTGFGELFF. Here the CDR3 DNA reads TGTGCCACCAGCAGCCGACCCGGGACAGGGTTCGGGGAGCTGTTTTTT.

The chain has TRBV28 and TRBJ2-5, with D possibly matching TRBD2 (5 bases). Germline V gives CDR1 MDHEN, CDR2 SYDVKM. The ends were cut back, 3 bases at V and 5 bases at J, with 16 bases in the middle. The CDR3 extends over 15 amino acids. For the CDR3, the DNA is TGTGCCAGCAGTTTGGATGGACTCTCGAGGGAGACCCAGTACTTC. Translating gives CASSLDGLSRETQYF.

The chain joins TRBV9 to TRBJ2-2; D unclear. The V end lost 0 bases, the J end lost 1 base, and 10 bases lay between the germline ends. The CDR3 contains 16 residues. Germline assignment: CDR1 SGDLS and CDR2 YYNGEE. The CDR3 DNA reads TGTGCCAGCAGCGTAGTAGTGAGCGTGAACACCGGGGAGCTGTTTTTT. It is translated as CASSVVVSVNTGELFF.

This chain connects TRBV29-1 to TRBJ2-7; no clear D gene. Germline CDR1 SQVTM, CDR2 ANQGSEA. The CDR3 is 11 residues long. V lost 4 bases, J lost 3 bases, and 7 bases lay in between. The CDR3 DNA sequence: TGCAGCGTTGGGCTCAGCTACGAGCAGTACTTC. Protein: CSVGLSYEQYF.